This is a list of T cell receptor beta chains from one sample in a study of blood T cell repertoires in COVID-19. Here immunoSEQ multiplex PCR was the method, and the copy in TCRdb shows in-frame clones only, minus some. The sample records 250,000 to 350,000 clones, roughly 91% being singletons. Sequences were obtained from PBMCs or T cells enriched from blood (not recorded which). These TCRs come from a woman in her forties or fifties who had been exposed to COVID-19. Each CDR3 is given with its conserved first and last residue. A D gene is named only where the DNA matches it firmly. Clone sizes are given selectively: once, few, many, or a class where the clone is expanded.

j_call	v_call	clone_size	d_call	cdr3_nt	cdr3_aa
TRBJ2-1	TRBV11-2	few	NA	TGTGCCAGCAGCTTAGCGGGAATCCATGAGCAGTTCTTC	CASSLAGIHEQFF
TRBJ2-4	TRBV15	NA	NA	TGTGCCACCAGCAGAGGGGCCGAGGCCAAAAACATTCAGTACTTC	CATSRGAEAKNIQYF
TRBJ2-5	TRBV2	NA	NA	TGTGCCAGCAGTGGACAGCTACAAGAGACCCAGTACTTC	CASSGQLQETQYF
TRBJ1-1	TRBV28	NA	TRBD1	TGTGCCAGCAGTTTAGGGGGCCAGGGGGCCACTGAAGCTTTCTTT	CASSLGGQGATEAFF
TRBJ1-6	TRBV18	once	TRBD1	TGTGCCAGCTCACCTCAGGGGGCGTCGTATTCACCCCTCCACTTT	CASSPQGASYSPLHF
TRBJ1-2	TRBV18	once	TRBD1	TGTGCCAGCTCACCACCGGTCCGGGACAGCTATGGCTACACCTTC	CASSPPVRDSYGYTF
TRBJ2-3	TRBV7-2	once	NA	TGTGCCAGCAGCTTAAAGCAACTTACGGGTTTGACAGATACGCAGTATTTT	CASSLKQLTGLTDTQYF
TRBJ2-3	TRBV6-4	once	NA	TGTGCCAGCAGTCCAGGGTTTAGCACAGATACGCAGTATTTT	CASSPGFSTDTQYF
TRBJ1-1	TRBV6-1	NA	NA	TGTGCCAGCAGTGAAGCGCCGTGGGTAGCAGGGGTCGGCACTGAAGCTTTCTTT	CASSEAPWVAGVGTEAFF
TRBJ2-3	TRBV2	NA	NA	TGTGCCAGCAGTGAGCAGGGGACAGATACGCAGTATTTT	CASSEQGTDTQYF
TRBJ2-7	TRBV19	NA	TRBD1	TGTGCCAGTAGTACGAGACAGGGGGTCTCCTACGAGCAGTACTTC	CASSTRQGVSYEQYF
TRBJ2-2	TRBV5-6	once	TRBD2	TGTGCCAGCAGCTTTGGCGGGGGGACCACCGGGGAGCTGTTTTTT	CASSFGGGTTGELFF
TRBJ1-5	TRBV2	NA	NA	TGTGCCAGCAGTGATAAGGGGATGAGCAATCAGCCCCAGCATTTT	CASSDKGMSNQPQHF
TRBJ1-1	TRBV19	NA	NA	TGTGCCAGTATAGGGGTCACTGAAGCTTTCTTT	CASIGVTEAFF
TRBJ2-3	TRBV2	NA	TRBD2	TGTGCCAGCAGTGAGTTCACTAGCGGGGACACAGATACGCAGTATTTT	CASSEFTSGDTDTQYF
TRBJ1-2	TRBV6-4	NA	NA	TGTGCCAGCAGTGACTCGAAAGGGGGAGCGTATGGCTACACCTTC	CASSDSKGGAYGYTF
TRBJ2-3	TRBV7-8	NA	NA	TGTGCCAGCAGCACCTGGACTACAGATACGCAGTATTTT	CASSTWTTDTQYF
TRBJ2-2	TRBV3-1/TRBV3-2	NA	TRBD1	TGTGCCATGGGACAGGCGAACACCGGGGAGCTGTTTTTT	CAMGQANTGELFF
TRBJ1-6	TRBV3-1/TRBV3-2	NA	TRBD1	TGTGCCAGCAGCCTAGGGACAGGGGGGAATAATTCACCCCTCCACTTT	CASSLGTGGNNSPLHF
TRBJ2-3	TRBV9	NA	TRBD2	TGTGCCAGCAGCGTTAAGGGCGGGGGGGTCACAGATACGCAGTATTTT	CASSVKGGGVTDTQYF
TRBJ1-5	TRBV19	NA	NA	TGTGCCAGTAGTACCCACGGGGGGATGGAGGGTCAGCCCCAGCATTTT	CASSTHGGMEGQPQHF
TRBJ1-4	TRBV28	NA	TRBD1	TGTGCCAGCAGTTTACTGACAGGGGGCGGGACTAATGAAAAACTGTTTTTT	CASSLLTGGGTNEKLFF
TRBJ1-1	TRBV13	NA	NA	TGTGCCAGCAGCTTAGGCACGGTCCAAGCTTTCTTT	CASSLGTVQAFF
TRBJ2-7	TRBV5-5	NA	NA	TGTGCCAGCAGCTTGATGACAGGACTGTCCTACGAGCAGTACTTC	CASSLMTGLSYEQYF
TRBJ2-5	TRBV29-1	NA	NA	TGCAGCGCTCCCTGGGGCGGGGGCGGAGAGACCCAGTACTTC	CSAPWGGGGETQYF
TRBJ1-2	TRBV10-3	few	NA	TGTGCCATCAGTGGTCTACAGGGAAAGGATGGCTACACCTTC	CAISGLQGKDGYTF
TRBJ2-5	TRBV15	NA	TRBD1	TGTGCCACCAGTCGCGACAGGGCCCAAGAGACCCAGTACTTC	CATSRDRAQETQYF
TRBJ1-2	TRBV5-8	NA	NA	TGTGCCAGCAGCTATGCGAACAACTATGGCTACACCTTC	CASSYANNYGYTF
TRBJ1-2	TRBV5-6	NA	TRBD1	TGTGCCAGCAGCTCAATGGACAGGGAGGCTGGCTACACCTTC	CASSSMDREAGYTF
TRBJ2-5	TRBV2	NA	TRBD2	TGTGCCAGCAGCCGGACTAGCGGGGGGAGAGAGACCCAGTACTTC	CASSRTSGGRETQYF
TRBJ2-3	TRBV13	NA	NA	TGTGCCAGTTCACCGAGTACGCCGGGTTCAGATACGCAGTATTTT	CASSPSTPGSDTQYF
TRBJ1-1	TRBV5-6	NA	NA	TGTGCCAGCAGCTTTTCTTCCAGAAAGAACACTGAAGCTTTCTTT	CASSFSSRKNTEAFF
TRBJ2-1	TRBV11-2	NA	TRBD1	TGTGCCAGCAGCTTAGGCCAGGGGGTGGATGAGCAGTTCTTC	CASSLGQGVDEQFF
TRBJ1-3	TRBV7-9	NA	NA	TGTGCCAGCAGCTCTCCGCCGGGGGGCTCCGGAAACACCATATATTTT	CASSSPPGGSGNTIYF
TRBJ1-1	TRBV3-1/TRBV3-2	few	NA	TGTGCCAGCAGCCTCACAGGGTATGGTGAAGCTTTCTTT	CASSLTGYGEAFF
TRBJ1-2	TRBV7-2	NA	NA	TGTGCCACAGAGGATAACTTTGGGTATGGCTACACCTTC	CATEDNFGYGYTF
TRBJ2-5	TRBV3-1/TRBV3-2	NA	NA	TGTGCCAGCAGCCGTGGCGGGGGCGGGACGGGCGAAGAGACCCAGTACTTC	CASSRGGGGTGEETQYF
TRBJ1-2	TRBV11-3	NA	TRBD1	TGTGCCAGCAGCTTAGATTCGGTTGCAGGGGGCTTTGGCTACACCTTC	CASSLDSVAGGFGYTF
TRBJ2-5	TRBV5-6	NA	NA	TGTGCCAGCACCAAAACCGGGGGGCAGGGGAGAGAGACCCAGTACTTC	CASTKTGGQGRETQYF
TRBJ1-4	TRBV18	NA	TRBD1	TGTGCCAGCTCACCCCTCCGAGGACAGGAAAATGAAAAACTGTTTTTT	CASSPLRGQENEKLFF
TRBJ2-5	TRBV3-1/TRBV3-2	once	TRBD2	TGTGCCAGCAGCCAACAGCTAGCGGGGGAGGGGACCCAGTACTTC	CASSQQLAGEGTQYF
TRBJ1-2	TRBV30	NA	TRBD1	TGTGCCTGGTGGGGACAGGGGGACTATGGCTACACCTTC	CAWWGQGDYGYTF